Listed here are 10 T cell receptor beta chains from one sample, sequenced in a study of vaccination effects on CD4 cells after COVID-19. Their target antigens are unknown. Using immunoSEQ multiplex PCR, the repertoire was profiled, and TCRdb retains in-frame clones only, with some absent. The sample comprises tens of thousands of clones, around two thirds of which are singletons, and around 1.5% rests with the top ten. ViraFEST used viral peptide pools to expand antigen-specific CD4+ T cells before sequencing. Scientists isolated CD4+ T cells after a roughly 10-day culture period ended. Two-dose BNT162b2 or mRNA-1273 vaccination was given to participants. Sequences were derived from CD4+ T cells from PBMCs cultured with HCoV-229E spike peptides, sampled after COVID-19 vaccination. The receptor set was obtained from a human donor who received a COVID-19 vaccine.

This clone was detected a few times. Its ends do not fully match the called genes, so a read error is possible. This rearrangement joins TRBV14 to TRBJ1-3, with D maybe TRBD1 (6 bases). In germline, CDR1 is SGHDN, CDR2 FVKESK. The CDR3 has 17 amino acids. CDR3 sequence (DNA): TGTGCCAGCAGCCAAGGACCGGGACAAAACTCTGGAAACACCATTTATTTT. It encodes CASSQGPGQNSGNTIYF.

The table lists this clone with a few counts. The chain couples TRBV7-2 to TRBJ1-2; D is unclear. There are 12 residues in the CDR3. Germline assignment: CDR1 SGHTA and CDR2 FQGNSA. Trimming took off 0 bases at V and 8 bases at J, with 7 bases between the two ends. The CDR3 region is CASSLAGYGYTF. The CDR3 DNA follows: TGTGCCAGCAGCTTAGCAGGATACGGCTACACCTTC.

In its sample, this clone was seen a few times. The genes are TRBV7-9 and TRBJ2-1; 13 bases line up with TRBD2. V dropped 5 bases and J dropped 6; count of bases not matched to a gene: 4. The germline V gene encodes CDR1 SEHNR and CDR2 FQNEAQ (reference sequence). The CDR3 loop spans 15 amino acids. The CDR3 sequence is CASSRTSGGPNEQFF. The CDR3 DNA follows: TGTGCCAGCAGCCGGACTAGCGGGGGCCCCAATGAGCAGTTCTTC.

This clone was picked up a small number of times. This chain links TRBV18 with TRBJ1-2, with no clear D. The length of the CDR3 is 13 residues. Germline CDR1 and CDR2: KGHSH and LQKENI. With 6 bases removed from V and 6 bases from J, the gap between germline ends came to 14 bases. DNA for the CDR3: TGTGCCAGCTCTCCCCGCGGGAAGGATGGCTACACCTTC. Amino acid sequence: CASSPRGKDGYTF.

The V gene is TRBV5-1, the J gene TRBJ1-4; D possibly corresponds to TRBD1 (5 bases). With 4 bases removed from V and 6 bases from J, the gap between germline ends came to 13 bases. Germline values: CDR1 SGHRS, CDR2 YFSETQ. There are 14 residues in the CDR3. The CDR3: CASSRTPGDEKLFF. Here the CDR3 DNA reads TGCGCCAGCAGCCGGACACCCGGTGATGAAAAACTGTTTTTT.

The chain joins TRBV10-1 to TRBJ2-1; D unresolved. With 3 bases removed from V and 9 bases from J, the gap between germline ends came to 12 bases. CDR1 WNHNN and CDR2 SYGVQD come from the germline V gene (reference sequence). The CDR3 extends over 13 amino acids. The CDR3 region is CASSDSLRVEQFF. As DNA, the CDR3 is TGCGCCAGCAGTGATTCACTACGTGTTGAGCAGTTCTTC.

V usage is TRBV11-3 and J usage is TRBJ2-2; D is possibly TRBD2 (6 bases). Trimming took 5 bases from V and 1 from J, leaving 11 bases between them. The CDR3 sequence is 15 residues long. Germline V gene lookup returns CDR1 SGHNT and CDR2 YENEEA. DNA of the CDR3: TGTGCCAGCAGCCTCGGGACTGGGAACACCGGGGAGCTGTTTTTT. Translation gives CASSLGTGNTGELFF.

The chain couples TRBV6-5 to TRBJ1-6; no firm D call. Germline V CDR1 and CDR2: MNHEY, SVGAGI. This CDR3 comprises 14 residues. Trimming took 7 bases from V and 2 from J, leaving 9 bases between them. This CDR3 is CASTAGPYNSPLHF. CDR3 sequence (DNA): TGTGCCAGCACCGCCGGGCCCTATAATTCACCCCTCCACTTT.

The chain couples TRBV18 to TRBJ2-3, with no clear D. The germline V gene encodes CDR1 KGHSH and CDR2 LQKENI. V was pared by 1 base and J by 2 bases, with 4 bases between. The CDR3 contains 13 residues. The CDR3 protein is CASSPQTTDTQYF. Here the CDR3 DNA reads TGTGCCAGCTCACCACAGACCACAGATACGCAGTATTTT.

The genes are TRBV30 and TRBJ2-1; D perhaps matches TRBD2 (6 bases). V lost 0 bases, J lost 7 bases, and 10 bases lay in between. The CDR3 length is 13 residues. Looked up from germline, CDR1 is GTSNPN and CDR2 is SVGIG (reference sequence). The CDR3 DNA is TGTGCCTGGAGTGTCAGAGGGAGGAATGAGCAGTTCTTC. It translates to CAWSVRGRNEQFF.